The 3 T cell receptor beta chains listed next were all sequenced from one sample in a study of identifying expanded T cells in peripheral blood. TCRdb's table, derived via immunoSEQ multiplex PCR, lists solely in-frame clones and lacks some. The table records around 60,000 clones, around 83% of them present only once. Sequences were obtained from blood. These receptors all stem from a person between 18 and 75 years old in good health.

The chain combines TRBV27 with TRBJ1-6; perhaps TRBD1 as D (6 bases). CDR3 size: 15 residues. From germline, CDR1 is MNHEY and CDR2 SMNVEV (reference sequence). Trimming took 3 bases from V and 6 from J, leaving 12 bases between them. The CDR3 DNA is TGTGCCAGCAGTTTTCAGGGGAAGGGTAATTCACCCCTCCACTTT. As protein: CASSFQGKGNSPLHF.

The V gene is TRBV7-2, the J gene TRBJ1-2; D may be TRBD1 (6 bases). CDR3 length: 14 residues. Germline V CDR1 and CDR2: SGHTA, FQGNSA. Trimming removed 4 bases at V and 4 bases at J, with 13 bases between. This CDR3 is CASSYYRDTYGYTF. The CDR3 coding sequence is TGTGCCAGCAGCTACTATCGGGACACCTATGGCTACACCTTC.

The rearrangement joins TRBV7-9 to TRBJ2-3; 8 bases are a match to TRBD2. CDR1 and CDR2 (germline): SEHNR, FQNEAQ (reference sequence). J was trimmed by 5 bases and V by 6 bases; bases with no gene match: 10. This CDR3 has 15 residues. As DNA, the CDR3 is TGTGCCAGCAGAAAAAGCGGGAGTGCAATAGATACGCAGTATTTT. It specifies CASRKSGSAIDTQYF.